Listed below are T cell receptor beta chains from one sample, sequenced in a study of T-cell reconstitution after alpha-beta-depleted transplantation in children. TCRdb re-called the PCR reads through MiXCR, storing one row per CDR3 protein. Among roughly 670,000 distinct CDR3 sequences listed, approximately 14% were seen once. The sample in question was PBMCs, obtained before TCRalphabeta/CD19-depleted stem cell transplant. The receptors were gathered from a girl aged 2 to 9 with congenital amegakaryocytic thrombocytopenia, due to receive a stem cell transplant. Each CDR3 is given with its conserved first and last residue. The D gene is left open where the match is weak. Clone size, where shown, is once, few, many, or a class for clones that have expanded.

j_gene	abundance	v_gene	d_gene	CDR3nt	CDR3aa
TRBJ2-7	NA	TRBV5-1	NA	TGCGCCAGCAGCTTCGCTCCGGGCTTAAGATACTACGAGCAGTACTTC	CASSFAPGLRYYEQYF
TRBJ2-1	few	TRBV5-1	NA	TGCGCCAGCAGCTTCGAATATACAGGGGGGGATGAGCAGTTCTTC	CASSFEYTGGDEQFF
TRBJ2-5	few	TRBV7-2	NA	TGTGCCAGCAGCACGTCGTGGGGGTTACAAGAGACCCAGTACTTC	CASSTSWGLQETQYF
TRBJ1-2	NA	TRBV7-9	NA	TGTGCCAGCAGCCGTCGGGACGGGGTGGATGGCTACACCTTC	CASSRRDGVDGYTF
TRBJ2-7	NA	TRBV5-5	TRBD2	TGTGCCAGCAGCTGGCTCCTAGCGGACTACGAGCAGTACTTC	CASSWLLADYEQYF
TRBJ2-2	many	TRBV27	NA	TGTGCCAGCAGATACGGCACCGGGGAGCTGTTTTTT	CASRYGTGELFF
TRBJ2-1	NA	TRBV5-1	NA	TGCGCCAGCAGCTTGGTTGGGGGTAGGCATGAGCAGTTCTTC	CASSLVGGRHEQFF
TRBJ2-5	many	TRBV12-3/TRBV12-4	TRBD2	TGTGCCAGCAGTCAAACTAGCGGACAAGAGACCCAGTACTTC	CASSQTSGQETQYF
TRBJ1-2	many	TRBV20-1	TRBD1	TGCAGTGCTAGAGGCCCCTTAATGGACAGGGCCTACACCTTC	CSARGPLMDRAYTF
TRBJ2-7	NA	TRBV12-3/TRBV12-4	TRBD1	TGTGCCAGCAGATACAAACAGGGGGACTACGAGCAGTACTTC	CASRYKQGDYEQYF
TRBJ2-5	few	TRBV7-9	TRBD2	TGTGCCAGCAGCCCGCGACTAGCGCATAAAGAGACCCAGTACTTC	CASSPRLAHKETQYF
TRBJ2-5	few	TRBV12-3/TRBV12-4	TRBD1	TGTGCCAGCATCCACGACAGGGTAAATGGGGAGACCCAGTACTTC	CASIHDRVNGETQYF
TRBJ1-5	many	TRBV15	NA	TGTGCCACCAGCAGAGATGGGGGGCTATCTCAGCCCCAGCATTTT	CATSRDGGLSQPQHF
TRBJ1-1	many	TRBV11-1	NA	TGTGCCAGCAGCTTAGCGGGGGGGACCTACCTCATGAACACTGAAGCTTTCTTT	CASSLAGGTYLMNTEAFF
TRBJ2-3	many	TRBV5-1	NA	TGCGCCAGCAGCGGAGGTAGGGCTAGCACAGATACGCAGTATTTT	CASSGGRASTDTQYF
TRBJ2-7	many	TRBV28	TRBD2	TGTGCCAGCAGTTTTTGGTCTAGCGGGAAGGGTGAGCAGTACTTC	CASSFWSSGKGEQYF
TRBJ2-5	NA	TRBV11-2	NA	TGTGCCAGCGGATCCCTTTACGGAGTATTAGAGACCCAGTACTTC	CASGSLYGVLETQYF
TRBJ2-2	NA	TRBV12-3/TRBV12-4	NA	TGTGCCAGCACCACGCGGGGGGAGCTGTTTTTT	CASTTRGELFF
TRBJ2-7	NA	TRBV7-6	TRBD1	TGTGCCAGCAACCACCGAAATCCGGGACAGTTGATATGGGAGCAGTACTTC	CASNHRNPGQLIWEQYF
TRBJ2-7	NA	TRBV7-8	NA	TGTGCCAGCAGCTTAGTGCCGTTCAGGGCGGGACACGCGAACGAGCAGTACTTC	CASSLVPFRAGHANEQYF
TRBJ2-1	NA	TRBV11-2	TRBD2	TGTGCCAGCACCAAGGGGATTAGCGGGAGGGCCACTGAGCAGTTCTTC	CASTKGISGRATEQFF
TRBJ2-2	many	TRBV12-3/TRBV12-4	NA	TGTGCCAGCAGTTTTCTTCCGCTAGGGGCCGGAGGAACCGGGGAGCTGTTTTTT	CASSFLPLGAGGTGELFF
TRBJ2-7	NA	TRBV6-2/TRBV6-3	TRBD1	TGTGCCAGCAGTACCTCAGGACAGGGGATCTACGAGCAGTACTTC	CASSTSGQGIYEQYF
TRBJ2-5	NA	TRBV6-1	NA	TGTGCCAGCAGACAACCCTTCGGCGGGGTTCAAGAGACCCAGTACTTC	CASRQPFGGVQETQYF
TRBJ1-5	many	TRBV10-3	NA	TGTGCCATCAGTCAGAATAGCAATCAGCCCCAGCATTTT	CAISQNSNQPQHF
TRBJ2-5	many	TRBV5-1	NA	TGCGCCAGCAGCTTGGCCGGACTCACCCAAGAGACCCAGTACTTC	CASSLAGLTQETQYF
TRBJ1-2	few	TRBV20-1	NA	TGCAGTGCTAACCCCGCGGGGTACTATGGCTACACCTTC	CSANPAGYYGYTF
TRBJ2-7	few	TRBV7-9	NA	TGTGCCAGCCAGATCCCTGGTGGCGAGCAGTACTTC	CASQIPGGEQYF
TRBJ2-7	NA	TRBV3-1	TRBD2	TGTGCCAGTCGACTAGCGGGAGGTTCAAGCTCCTACGAGCAGTACTTC	CASRLAGGSSSYEQYF
TRBJ1-2	NA	TRBV10-3	TRBD1	TGTGCCATCAGTGAAGCGGGGACAGGGAGTGCCTATGGCTACACCTTC	CAISEAGTGSAYGYTF
TRBJ2-2	few	TRBV20-1	TRBD2	TGCAGTGCCCAACTAGCGGGGATGCCCGGGGAGCTGTTTTTT	CSAQLAGMPGELFF
TRBJ1-2	many	TRBV12-3/TRBV12-4	TRBD1	TGTGCCAGCAGTGCCCCAGACAGGGGAAACTATGGCTACACCTTC	CASSAPDRGNYGYTF
TRBJ1-4	many	TRBV29-1	TRBD1	TGCAGCGTTGGAGGGACAGGGAATGAAAAACTGTTTTTT	CSVGGTGNEKLFF
TRBJ2-2	few	TRBV2	TRBD2	TGTGCCAGCAGGGTTATAGCGGGTACGACCGGGGAGCTGTTTTTT	CASRVIAGTTGELFF
TRBJ1-1	few	TRBV7-9	TRBD1	TGTGCCAGCAGCTCGGGGGACAGGGAAAACACTGAAGCTTTCTTT	CASSSGDRENTEAFF
TRBJ2-3	many	TRBV20-1	NA	TGCAGTGCTAGAGTCCTGGGCACAGATACGCAGTATTTT	CSARVLGTDTQYF
TRBJ1-2	many	TRBV5-1	TRBD1	TGCGCCAGCAGCTCGTCGGGACAGATTTATTCTAACTATGGCTACACCTTC	CASSSSGQIYSNYGYTF
TRBJ2-7	NA	TRBV29-1	NA	TGCAGCGTTGCTAGCAGTGGAACCTACGAGCAGTACTTC	CSVASSGTYEQYF
TRBJ1-2	many	TRBV24-1	NA	TGTGCCACCACTAATACGGTCGGAGCAAGCTACACCTTC	CATTNTVGASYTF
TRBJ1-3	many	TRBV29-1	NA	TGCAGCGCGAATGCGTTCCCTGGAAACACCATATATTTT	CSANAFPGNTIYF
TRBJ2-1	NA	TRBV20-1	NA	TGCAGTGCTAGAGGGGCAGTGGCGATGAGCTCCTACAATGAGCAGTTCTTC	CSARGAVAMSSYNEQFF
TRBJ2-2	many	TRBV24-1	TRBD1	TGTGCCACCAGTGATTTACGACAGGGGGTGAGCACCGGGGAGCTGTTTTTT	CATSDLRQGVSTGELFF
TRBJ2-3	NA	TRBV12-3/TRBV12-4	TRBD1	TGTACCAGCAGTTACCGGGACAGGGCCCACGGGAGAACAACAGATACGCAGTATTTT	CTSSYRDRAHGRTTDTQYF
TRBJ2-1	many	TRBV20-1	NA	TGCAGTGCTAGCGCGACACGCTCCTACAATGAGCAGTTCTTC	CSASATRSYNEQFF
TRBJ2-6	few	TRBV6-1	TRBD1	TGTGCCAGCAGCAGACAGGGGCCGCTCCCTGGAGCCAACGTCCTGACTTTC	CASSRQGPLPGANVLTF
TRBJ2-3	NA	TRBV7-3	TRBD1	TGTGCCAGCAGTAAGGACAGGGGGGCAGATACGCAGTATTTT	CASSKDRGADTQYF
TRBJ2-3	few	TRBV12-3/TRBV12-4	TRBD2	TGTGCCAGCAGTCGAAGCGGGGGTAACACAGATACGCAGTATTTT	CASSRSGGNTDTQYF
TRBJ2-7	NA	TRBV12-3/TRBV12-4	NA	TGTGCCAGCAGAAAAGGACAGATCTACGAGCAGTACTTC	CASRKGQIYEQYF
TRBJ1-5	NA	TRBV20-1	NA	TGCAGTGCTAGGTCGGTCAGCAATCAGCCCCAGCATTTT	CSARSVSNQPQHF